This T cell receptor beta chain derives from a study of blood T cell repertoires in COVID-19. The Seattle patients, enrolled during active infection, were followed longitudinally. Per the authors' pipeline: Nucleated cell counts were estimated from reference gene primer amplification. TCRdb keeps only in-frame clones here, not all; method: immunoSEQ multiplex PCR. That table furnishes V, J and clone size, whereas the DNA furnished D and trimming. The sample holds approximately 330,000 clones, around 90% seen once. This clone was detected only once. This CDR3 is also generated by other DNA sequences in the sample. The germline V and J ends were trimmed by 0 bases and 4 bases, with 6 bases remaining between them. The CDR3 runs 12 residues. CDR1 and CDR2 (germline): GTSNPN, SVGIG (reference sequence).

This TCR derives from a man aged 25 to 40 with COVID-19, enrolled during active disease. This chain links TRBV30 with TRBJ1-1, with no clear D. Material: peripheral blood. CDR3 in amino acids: CAWSVRGTEAFF. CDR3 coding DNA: TGTGCCTGGAGTGTACGCGGCACTGAAGCTTTCTTT. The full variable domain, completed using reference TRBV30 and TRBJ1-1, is SQTIHQWPATLVQPVGSPLSLECTVEGTSNPNLYWYRQAAGRGLQLLFYSVGIGQISSEVPQNLSASRPQDRQFILSSKKLLLSDSGFYLCAWSVRGTEAFFGQGTRLTVV.